This section outlines one T cell receptor (beta chain) sequence together with its context. The antigen is unknown. These data are taken from a study of regulatory T cells in long-lasting Graves disease. Sequencing libraries for TCR beta were prepared with iRepertoire HTBI primers and Arm-PCR of CDR3 regions. TCRdb re-called the multiplex PCR reads with MiXCR, one entry per CDR3 protein. This table holds about 620,000 distinct CDR3 sequences, 16% found once. Trimming took 3 bases from V and 3 from J; bases not matched to a gene: 7. Per germline, CDR1 LNHDA and CDR2 SQIVND (reference sequence). The CDR3 spans 15 residues. General study points: Persistent cases favored TRBV28, TRBJ1-2 and TRBJ2-5.

Stated time point: newly diagnosed GD, antithyroid drugs for less than 3 months. The authors made the TCR library using RNA they extracted from PBMCs. The data also belong to a second study, concerning T cells in Graves' hyperthyroidism and ophthalmopathy.

This sequence joins TRBV19 and TRBJ1-2; 7 bases are a match to TRBD1. This clonotype was sampled from a woman in her 30s with Graves disease. The source was peripheral blood mononuclear cells (PBMCs), collected at new diagnosis, from a patient treated with antithyroid drugs. CDR3 region: CASSIMSTGDYGYTF. The CDR3 region has the DNA TGTGCCAGTAGTATTATGAGCACAGGGGACTATGGCTACACCTTC.